Presented here are 23 T cell receptor beta chains from one specimen sequenced in a study of radiation and T cells in renal cell carcinoma (TCRdb year 2020). Taken with the paper, the label for time point translates to: baseline pretreatment blood. Read against the paper, the sample's treatment or condition label means: 15 Gy SBRT to primary tumor, nephrectomy 4 weeks later. The protocol used for the library was the immunoSEQ multiplex PCR assay. TCRdb obtained this table from immuneACCESS and retained in-frame rearrangements with V and J assigned. These tables miss some clones; where compared with another copy, unresolved V genes account for less than half of the shortfall, and the remainder is unexplained. The table for this sample lists roughly 100,000 clones; 82% of them were counted only once. The ten largest clones add up to roughly 7% of the sample. The material was blood, obtained from a patient whose treatment included radiotherapy and nephrectomy. The receptors were sampled from a man between 60 and 75 years old with renal cell carcinoma.

The chain has TRBV19 and TRBJ2-7; weak D call: TRBD2 (5 bases). Trimming took 1 base from V and 0 from J, leaving 7 bases between them. The CDR3 covers 14 residues. Germline V gene data show CDR1 as LNHDA and CDR2 as SQIVND (reference sequence). The CDR3 nucleotides read TGTGCCAGTAGTATAGCGGGAAGCTCCTACGAGCAGTACTTC. This translates into CASSIAGSSYEQYF. The complete variable domain, with remaining parts taken from reference TRBV19 and TRBJ2-7, reads DGGITQSPKYLFRKEGQNVTLSCEQNLNHDAMYWYRQDPGQGLRLIYYSQIVNDFQKGDIAEGYSVSREKKESFPLTVTSAQKNPTAFYLCASSIAGSSYEQYFGPGTRLTVT.

For the CDR3, the DNA is TGTGCCAGCAGCTTAGGGTCCAGCGTTCGCACAGATACGCAGTATTTT. This gives the protein CASSLGSSVRTDTQYF. The rearrangement uses TRBV7-2 and TRBJ2-3; D uncertain. The CDR3 totals 16 residues. Germline V lookup: CDR1 SGHTA, CDR2 FQGNSA. V lost 1 base and J 1 base, leaving 12 bases between the germline ends.

This clone was picked up a small number of times. The rearrangement links TRBV11-2 to TRBJ1-1, with a possible D match to TRBD1 (5 bases). The CDR3 loop spans 16 amino acids. V lost 0 bases and J 1 base, leaving 12 bases between the germline ends. Germline values: CDR1 SGHAT, CDR2 FQNNGV. CDR3 sequence reads: CASSLEMGRKNTEAFF. In nucleotides, the CDR3 is TGTGCCAGCAGCTTAGAGATGGGACGGAAGAACACTGAAGCTTTCTTT.

This clone has only a few counts. The rearrangement links TRBV28 to TRBJ1-5; no clear D. Between the trimmed V and J ends, which lost 5 bases and 6 bases, there was a span of 14 bases. CDR3 length: 14 amino acids. Per the germline V gene, CDR1 is MDHEN and CDR2 is SYDVKM. This chain's CDR3 is CASSPLLGGQPQHF. The CDR3 DNA is TGTGCCAGCAGTCCCCTTCTGGGAGGTCAGCCCCAGCATTTT.

There are a few counts of this clone. The V gene is TRBV6-4, the J gene TRBJ2-3, with TRBD2 matching 10 bases. V shed 0 bases and J 5 bases; nucleotides not matched to a gene: 14. This CDR3 is built from 19 residues. Germline V gene sequence: CDR1 MRHNA, CDR2 SNTAGT. This CDR3 reads CASSDSGAGGLRAGDTQYF. The CDR3 DNA is TGTGCCAGCAGTGACTCCGGAGCGGGAGGGCTGAGGGCGGGAGATACGCAGTATTTT.

This clone is medium-sized in the sample. The rearrangement joins TRBV6-5 to TRBJ1-1; D uncertain. CDR3 length: 15 residues. Germline CDR1 MNHEY, CDR2 SVGAGI. V was pared by 0 bases and J by 3 bases, with 11 bases between. The CDR3 DNA reads as TGTGCCAGCAGTTACTCCGCAACTGGGGACACTGAAGCTTTCTTT. Amino acids: CASSYSATGDTEAFF.

The chain uses TRBV9 and TRBJ2-1; 10 positions match TRBD2. Per germline, CDR1 SGDLS and CDR2 YYNGEE. This CDR3 comprises 18 residues. Trimming cost V 2 bases and J 4 bases; bases outside gene matches: 12. The CDR3 sequence: CASSVTPSGSTAYNEQFF. DNA for the CDR3: TGTGCCAGCAGCGTTACTCCTAGCGGGAGTACCGCTTACAATGAGCAGTTCTTC. Full variable domain (rest looked up from reference TRBV9 and TRBJ2-1): DSGVTQTPKHLITATGQRVTLRCSPRSGDLSVYWYQQSLDQGLQFLIQYYNGEERAKGNILERFSAQQFPDLHSELNLSSLELGDSALYFCASSVTPSGSTAYNEQFFGPGTRLTVL.

As to this clone: The same CDR3 also results from other DNA sequences found in this sample. The J gene is TRBJ2-2, the V gene TRBV29-1, with 8 bases that match TRBD2. The germline V gene has CDR1 SQVTM and CDR2 ANQGSEA. With 5 bases clipped from V and 6 bases from J, the junction kept 14 bases outside the gene matches. The CDR3 runs 16 residues. In DNA, the CDR3 is TGCAGCGTTAGCGACCGTAGCGGGATTGGCGCCGGGGAGCTGTTTTTT. Its protein product is CSVSDRSGIGAGELFF.

In this sample, this clone turned up once. The chain is built from TRBV28 and TRBJ2-1, with no clear D. The V gene lost 4 bases and the J gene lost 9 bases, with 10 bases spanning the gap. The CDR3 contains 12 residues. CDR1 is MDHEN and CDR2 is SYDVKM in the germline V gene. The CDR3 is CASSSHGGEQFF. CDR3 sequence (DNA): TGTGCCAGCAGTTCCCATGGTGGTGAGCAGTTCTTC.

This rearrangement joins TRBV6-1 to TRBJ1-4; 7 bases line up with TRBD1. This CDR3 region has 15 residues. Germline-derived CDR1 and CDR2 are MNHNS and SASEGT. Trimming took 6 bases from V and 3 from J; bases not matched to a gene: 7. CDR3 sequence reads: CASSPTGVPNEKLFF. The CDR3 DNA reads TGTGCCAGCAGCCCCACAGGGGTTCCTAATGAAAAACTGTTTTTT.

This chain joins TRBV28 and TRBJ2-7; D is perhaps TRBD2 (7 bases). This CDR3 has 13 residues. V was trimmed by 11 bases and J by 2 bases, leaving 16 bases between them. Germline lookup yields CDR1 MDHEN and CDR2 SYDVKM. The chain's CDR3 is CAYSAGATYEQYF. CDR3 coding DNA: TGTGCCTACTCCGCGGGGGCCACCTACGAGCAGTACTTC.

The chain joins TRBV18 to TRBJ1-2, with D maybe TRBD1 (6 bases). The germline CDR1 and CDR2 sequences are KGHSH and LQKENI. The V gene lost 2 bases and the J gene lost 6 bases, with 16 bases spanning the gap. This CDR3 is built from 15 residues. The CDR3, as DNA: TGTGCCAGCTCACCAAGCGCCAGGGGAGGGGATGGCTACACCTTC. Translating gives CASSPSARGGDGYTF.

V and J are TRBV28 and TRBJ2-3; D call uncertain. Looked up from germline, CDR1 is MDHEN and CDR2 is SYDVKM. CDR3 length: 15 amino acids. V was pared by 6 bases and J by 6 bases, with 19 bases between. The DNA of the CDR3 is TGTGCCAGCAGCGTTTCCGCGGCCCCCAGGGATACGCAGTATTTT. It yields the protein CASSVSAAPRDTQYF.

The chain is built from TRBV4-3 and TRBJ1-2, with D possibly being TRBD1 (5 bases). Trimming pared 3 bases from V and 2 bases from J, leaving 10 bases between. The length of the CDR3 is 14 residues. CDR1 and CDR2 from the germline V gene are LGHNA and YSLEER. Here the CDR3 DNA reads TGCGCCAGCAGCCATAGACAGATCAACTATGGCTACACCTTC. Translation gives CASSHRQINYGYTF.

Points on this clone: Sequence at one end of the junction differs from germline and may be a read error. The genes are TRBV30 and TRBJ2-2; a weak D match, TRBD1 (5 bases). CDR1 is GTSNPN, CDR2 SVGIG, per germline (reference sequence). The CDR3 runs 15 residues. CDR3 bases: TGTGCCTGGACCACCGTGCTCCAGGGTACCGAGGAGCTGTTTTTT. This translates into CAWTTVLQGTEELFF.

The genes are TRBV4-1 and TRBJ1-2; no definite D call. Deletions cut 0 bases from V and 8 bases from J, with 16 bases between. CDR3 length equals 15 residues. In germline, CDR1 is MGHRA, CDR2 YSYEKL. The CDR3 spells CASSQEITVLWGYTF. The CDR3 DNA is TGCGCCAGCAGCCAAGAAATCACGGTTCTCTGGGGCTACACCTTC.

The V call is TRBV9, the J call TRBJ2-7; 12 bases are shared with TRBD2. The ends lost 1 base at V and 2 bases at J; junction bases unmatched: 1. Germline CDR1 reads SGDLS; CDR2 reads YYNGEE. The CDR3 covers 15 residues. The CDR3 DNA sequence: TGTGCCAGCAGCGTATCTAGCGGGAGGGCCTACGAGCAGTACTTC. The encoded protein is CASSVSSGRAYEQYF.

This chain joins TRBV10-1 and TRBJ2-3; D may be TRBD1 (5 bases). This CDR3 comprises 16 residues. Germline CDR1 and CDR2: WNHNN and SYGVQD (reference sequence). The V gene lost 0 bases and the J gene lost 4 bases, with 14 bases spanning the gap. The DNA of the CDR3 is TGCGCCAGCAGTGAGTCGAAAGTGCAGGGCCCAGATACGCAGTATTTT. Its protein product is CASSESKVQGPDTQYF.

The count of this clone is one. The V and J genes are TRBV28 and TRBJ1-2, with 9 bases that match TRBD1. The CDR3 extends over 13 amino acids. V dropped 6 bases and J dropped 8; count of bases not matched to a gene: 7. The germline V gene has CDR1 MDHEN and CDR2 SYDVKM. The CDR3 loop reads CASRSGTGWGYTF. DNA for the CDR3: TGTGCCAGCAGGTCCGGGACAGGGTGGGGCTACACCTTC.

This chain connects TRBV18 to TRBJ2-6; D ambiguous. V was clipped by 0 bases and J by 0 bases, with 15 bases between them. The CDR3 consists of 19 residues. Germline CDR1 and CDR2: KGHSH and LQKENI. The CDR3 protein is CASSPPTQESFSGANVLTF. The CDR3 DNA follows: TGTGCCAGCTCACCACCGACGCAGGAATCCTTCTCTGGGGCCAACGTCCTGACTTTC.

J is TRBJ1-5 and V is TRBV19; possible D gene TRBD1, 6 bases. Trimming shortened V by 6 bases and J by 9 bases, and 21 bases separated the two germline ends. Germline V gene sequence: CDR1 LNHDA, CDR2 SQIVND (reference sequence). The CDR3 covers 15 residues. The CDR3 coding sequence is TGTGCCAGTAGGAGGAACCTCCAGGGGCCTTGGCCCCAGCATTTT. It yields the protein CASRRNLQGPWPQHF.

This clone came up once. The CDR3 loop is CASSFLGARGYTF. The CDR3 coding sequence is TGTGCCAGCAGTTTTCTTGGGGCTCGAGGCTACACCTTC. This sequence joins TRBV27 and TRBJ1-2; a weak D match, TRBD1 (5 bases). The CDR3 has 13 amino acids. Between the trimmed V and J ends, which lost 3 bases and 8 bases, there was a span of 13 bases. CDR1 and CDR2 from the germline V gene are MNHEY and SMNVEV (reference sequence).

The gene calls are TRBV7-9 and TRBJ1-5; possible D gene TRBD1, 5 bases. The ends were cut back, 5 bases at V and 6 bases at J, with 14 bases in the middle. Germline V gene data show CDR1 as SEHNR and CDR2 as FQNEAQ (reference sequence). The CDR3 runs to 14 residues. The CDR3 DNA reads as TGTGCCAGCAGCGGGACGGCGGGTAGTCAGCCCCAGCATTTT. This translates into CASSGTAGSQPQHF.